What follows is one T cell receptor beta chain and its context. The table came from immunoSEQ multiplex PCR; TCRdb's copy has only in-frame clones and leaves some out. Of about 430,000 clones detected, roughly 90% appear once; the ten largest clones hold approximately 1.5%. CDR1 MGHRA and CDR2 YSYEKL come from the germline V gene. V was clipped by 0 bases and J by 0 bases, with 12 bases between them. CDR3 length equals 18 residues. This entry is derived from a study of blood T cell repertoires in COVID-19. The overall study: The United States, Italy and Spain provided the acute and convalescent COVID-19 samples.

Those enrolled, adults aged about 18 to 89 years, came from some 23 US areas. Contact with a PCR-confirmed or clinician-diagnosed COVID-19 case occurred within 2 weeks of entry. This TCR was recovered from a woman under 30 who had been exposed to COVID-19. The chain links TRBV4-1 to TRBJ2-6; D not certain. Sequencing was carried out using PBMCs or T cells enriched from blood (not recorded which). The CDR3, as DNA: TGCGCCAGCAGCCAAGAAGAGCAACGGAGCTCTGGGGCCAACGTCCTGACTTTC. Protein: CASSQEEQRSSGANVLTF.